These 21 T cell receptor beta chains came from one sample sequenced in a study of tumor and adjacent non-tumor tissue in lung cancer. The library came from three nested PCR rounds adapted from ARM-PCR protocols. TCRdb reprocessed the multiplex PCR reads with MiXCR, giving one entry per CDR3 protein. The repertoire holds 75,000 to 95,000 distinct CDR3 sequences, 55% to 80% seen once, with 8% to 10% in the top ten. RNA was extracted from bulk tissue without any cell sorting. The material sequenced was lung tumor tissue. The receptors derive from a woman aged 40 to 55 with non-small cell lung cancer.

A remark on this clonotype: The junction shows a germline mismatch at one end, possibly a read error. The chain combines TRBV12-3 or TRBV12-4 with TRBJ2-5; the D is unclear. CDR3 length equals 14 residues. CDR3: CASSLEGIQETHYF. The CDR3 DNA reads TGTGCTAGTAGTTTAGAAGGAATTCAAGAGACCCACTACTTC.

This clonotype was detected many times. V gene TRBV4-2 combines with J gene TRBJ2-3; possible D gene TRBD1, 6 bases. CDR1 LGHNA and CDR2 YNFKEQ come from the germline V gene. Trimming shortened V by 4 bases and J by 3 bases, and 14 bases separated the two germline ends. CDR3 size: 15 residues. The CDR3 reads CASSPLSRGTDTQYF. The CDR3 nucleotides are TGTGCCAGCAGCCCCCTAAGCAGGGGTACAGATACGCAGTATTTT.

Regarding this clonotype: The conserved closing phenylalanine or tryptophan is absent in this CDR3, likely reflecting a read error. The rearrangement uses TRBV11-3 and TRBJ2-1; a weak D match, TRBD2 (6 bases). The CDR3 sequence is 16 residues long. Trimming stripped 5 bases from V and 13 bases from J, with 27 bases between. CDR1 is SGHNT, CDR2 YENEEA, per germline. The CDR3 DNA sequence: TGTGCCAGCAGCGATCCGGGATTAGCGGCCAACAAGGAACAGTTCTCC. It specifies CASSDPGLAANKEQFS.

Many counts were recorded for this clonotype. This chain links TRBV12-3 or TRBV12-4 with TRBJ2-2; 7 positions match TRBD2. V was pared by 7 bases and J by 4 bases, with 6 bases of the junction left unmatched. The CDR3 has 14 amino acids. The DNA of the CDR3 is TGTGCCAGCAAGTATGGGAGGGGCACCGGGGAGCTGTTTTTT. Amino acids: CASKYGRGTGELFF.

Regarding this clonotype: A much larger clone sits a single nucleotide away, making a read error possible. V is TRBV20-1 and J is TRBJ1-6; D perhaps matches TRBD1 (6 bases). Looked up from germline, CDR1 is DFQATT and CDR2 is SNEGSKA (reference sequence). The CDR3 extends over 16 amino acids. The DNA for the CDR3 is TGCAGTGCTAGAACCCCCCGACAGGTCTCTAATTCACTCCTCCACTTT. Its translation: CSARTPRQVSNSLLHF.

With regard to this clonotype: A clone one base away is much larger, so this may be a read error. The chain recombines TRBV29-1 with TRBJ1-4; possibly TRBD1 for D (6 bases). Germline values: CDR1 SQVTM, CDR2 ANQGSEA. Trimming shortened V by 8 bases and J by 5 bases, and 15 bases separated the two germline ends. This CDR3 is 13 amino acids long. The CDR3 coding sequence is TGCAGCTTTGTAGGACAGCGGAATGAAAAACTGTTTTTT. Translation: CSFVGQRNEKLFF. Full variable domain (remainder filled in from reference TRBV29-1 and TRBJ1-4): SAVISQKPSRDICQRGTSLTIQCQVDSQVTMMFWYRQQPGQSLTLIATANQGSEATYESGFVIDKFPISRPNLTFSTLTVSNMSPEDSSIYLCSFVGQRNEKLFFGSGTQLSVL.

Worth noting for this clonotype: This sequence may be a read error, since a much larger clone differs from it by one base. The chain's CDR3 is CASSLGVEAFF. The CDR3 nucleotides are TGTGCCAGCAGCTTAGGGGTTGAAGCTTTCTTT. The chain employs TRBV7-8 and TRBJ1-1; D not certain. Trimming left V 1 base short and J 7 bases short, with 4 bases between. The CDR3 contains 11 residues. Germline V gene sequence: CDR1 SGHVS, CDR2 FQNEAQ.

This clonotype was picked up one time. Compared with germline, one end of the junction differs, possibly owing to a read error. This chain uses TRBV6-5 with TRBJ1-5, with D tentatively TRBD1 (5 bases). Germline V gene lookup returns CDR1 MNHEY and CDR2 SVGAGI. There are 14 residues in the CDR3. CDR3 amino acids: CASSPRVGAQPRHF. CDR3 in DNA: TGTGCCAGCAGCCCTCGGGTTGGGGCCCAGCCCCGGCATTTT.

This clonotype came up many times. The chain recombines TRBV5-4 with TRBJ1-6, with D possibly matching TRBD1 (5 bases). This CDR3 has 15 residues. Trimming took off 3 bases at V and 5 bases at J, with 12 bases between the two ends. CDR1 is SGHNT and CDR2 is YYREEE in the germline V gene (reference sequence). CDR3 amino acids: CASSSFSGNNSPLHF. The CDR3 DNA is TGTGCCAGCAGCTCTTTTTCAGGGAATAATTCACCCCTCCACTTT. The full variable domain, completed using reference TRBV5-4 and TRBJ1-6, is ETGVTQSPTHLIKTRGQQVTLRCSSQSGHNTVSWYQQALGQGPQFIFQYYREEENGRGNFPPRFSGLQFPNYSSELNVNALELDDSALYLCASSSFSGNNSPLHFGNGTRLTVT.

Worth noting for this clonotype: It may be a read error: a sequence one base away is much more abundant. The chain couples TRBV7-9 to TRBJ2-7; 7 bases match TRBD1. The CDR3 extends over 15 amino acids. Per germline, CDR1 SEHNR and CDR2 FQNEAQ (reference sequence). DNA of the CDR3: TGTGCCATCAGCGCGGAGTGGGGACAGAGGAACGAGCAGTACTTC. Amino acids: CAISAEWGQRNEQYF.

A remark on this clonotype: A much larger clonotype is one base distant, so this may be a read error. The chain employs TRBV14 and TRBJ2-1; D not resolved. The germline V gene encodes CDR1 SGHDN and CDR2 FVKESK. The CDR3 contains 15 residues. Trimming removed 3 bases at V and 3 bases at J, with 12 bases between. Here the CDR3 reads CASSQGRTYYNEQFF. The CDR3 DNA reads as TGTGCCAGCAGCCAGGGCAGGACCTACTACAATGAGCAGTTCTTC.

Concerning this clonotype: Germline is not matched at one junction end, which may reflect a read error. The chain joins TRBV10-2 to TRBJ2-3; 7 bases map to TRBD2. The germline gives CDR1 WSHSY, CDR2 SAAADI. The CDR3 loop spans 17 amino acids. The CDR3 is CANSEGMLTGRADTQYF. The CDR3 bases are TGCGCCAACAGTGAAGGAATGCTAACGGGGAGGGCAGATACGCAGTATTTT.

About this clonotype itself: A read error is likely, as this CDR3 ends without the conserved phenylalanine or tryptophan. The CDR3 region has the DNA TGTGCCAGCAGTCTTGAGGGGCGCGGAGCTTTCGTT. Translated, it gives CASSLEGRGAFV. V gene TRBV5-8 combines with J gene TRBJ1-1; D is perhaps TRBD1 (5 bases). This CDR3 spans 12 amino acids. Trimming pared 5 bases from V and 10 bases from J, leaving 15 bases between. The germline V gene has CDR1 SGHTS and CDR2 YDEGEE.

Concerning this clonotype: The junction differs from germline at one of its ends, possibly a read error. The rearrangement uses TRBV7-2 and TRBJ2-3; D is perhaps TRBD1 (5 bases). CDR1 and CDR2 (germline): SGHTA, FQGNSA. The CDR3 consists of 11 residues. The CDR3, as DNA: TGTGCCAGCTTGAAGGGGAATAGGCAGTACTTT. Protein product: CASLKGNRQYF. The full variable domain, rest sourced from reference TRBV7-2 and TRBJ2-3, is GAGVSQSPSNKVTEKGKDVELRCDPISGHTALYWYRQSLGQGLEFLIYFQGNSAPDKSGLPSDRFSAERTGGSVSTLTIQRTQQEDSAVYLCASLKGNRQYFGPGTRLTVL.

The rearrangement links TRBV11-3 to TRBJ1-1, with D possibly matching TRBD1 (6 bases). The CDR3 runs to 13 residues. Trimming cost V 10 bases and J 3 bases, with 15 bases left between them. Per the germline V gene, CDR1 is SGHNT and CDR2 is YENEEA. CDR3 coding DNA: TGTGCCAACACCTGGACAGCTGACACTGAAGCTTTCTTT. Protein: CANTWTADTEAFF.

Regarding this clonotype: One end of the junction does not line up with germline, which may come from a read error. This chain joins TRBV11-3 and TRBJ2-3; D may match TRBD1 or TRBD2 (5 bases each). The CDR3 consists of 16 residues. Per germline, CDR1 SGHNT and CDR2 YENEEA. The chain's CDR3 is CASSLRTRGRIDTQYF. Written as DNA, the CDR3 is TGTGCCAGCAGCCTTCGAACGAGGGGAAGGATAGATACGCAATATTTT.

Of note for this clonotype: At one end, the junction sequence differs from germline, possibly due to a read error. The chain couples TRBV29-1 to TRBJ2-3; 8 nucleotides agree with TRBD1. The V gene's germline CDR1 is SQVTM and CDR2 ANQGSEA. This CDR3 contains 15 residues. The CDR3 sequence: CSVENRGRGTDTQYF. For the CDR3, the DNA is TGCAGCGTTGAAAACAGGGGGAGAGGCACAGATACGCAATATTTT.

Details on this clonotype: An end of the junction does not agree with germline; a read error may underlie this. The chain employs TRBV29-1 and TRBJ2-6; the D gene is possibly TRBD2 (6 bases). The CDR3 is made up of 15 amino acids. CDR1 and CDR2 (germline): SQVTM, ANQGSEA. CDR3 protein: CSVDSGDSGSNVLTF. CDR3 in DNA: TGCAGTGTTGATTCCGGGGACTCTGGGTCCAACGTCCTGACTTTC.

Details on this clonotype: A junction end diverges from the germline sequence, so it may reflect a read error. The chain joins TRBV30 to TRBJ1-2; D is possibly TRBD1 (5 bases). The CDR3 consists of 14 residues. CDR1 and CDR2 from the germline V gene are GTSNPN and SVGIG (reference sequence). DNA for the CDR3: TGTGCCTGGACCCCAGGGAGTGGGGGGTATGGCTACAGTTTC. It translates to CAWTPGSGGYGYSF.

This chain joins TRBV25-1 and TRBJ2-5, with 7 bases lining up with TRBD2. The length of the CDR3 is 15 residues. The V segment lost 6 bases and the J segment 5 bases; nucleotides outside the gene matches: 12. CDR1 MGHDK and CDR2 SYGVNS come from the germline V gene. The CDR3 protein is CASSPQRAGDETQYF. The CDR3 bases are TGTGCCAGCAGCCCCCAGAGGGCGGGAGATGAGACCCAGTACTTC.

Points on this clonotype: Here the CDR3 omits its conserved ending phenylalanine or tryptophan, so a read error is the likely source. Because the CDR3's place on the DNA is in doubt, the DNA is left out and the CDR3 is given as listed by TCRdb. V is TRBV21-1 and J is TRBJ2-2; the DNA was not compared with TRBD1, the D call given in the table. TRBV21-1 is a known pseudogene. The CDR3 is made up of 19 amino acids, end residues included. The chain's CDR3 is CASSKDLTGTRPARGELFS.